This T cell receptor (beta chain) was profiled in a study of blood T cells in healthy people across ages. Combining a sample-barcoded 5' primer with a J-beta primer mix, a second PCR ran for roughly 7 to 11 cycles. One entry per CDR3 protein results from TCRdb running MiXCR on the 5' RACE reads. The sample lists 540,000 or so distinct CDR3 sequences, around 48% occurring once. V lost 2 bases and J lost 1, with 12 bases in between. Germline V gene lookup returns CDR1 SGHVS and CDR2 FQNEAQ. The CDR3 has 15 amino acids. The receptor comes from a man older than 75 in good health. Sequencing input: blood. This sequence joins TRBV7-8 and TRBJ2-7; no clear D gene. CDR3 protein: CASSLSRVRSYEQYF. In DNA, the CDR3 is TGTGCCAGCAGCTTAAGTCGCGTCAGATCCTACGAGCAGTACTTC.